Many counts were recorded for the clone carrying this T cell receptor beta chain. The antigen is unknown. Germline loops: CDR1 SGHRS, CDR2 YFSETQ. V lost 0 bases to trimming and J lost 0 bases, with 6 bases between them. This CDR3 comprises 15 residues. As it was prepared, the TCRbeta library received unique molecular identifiers. From the PCR reads, TCRdb called clonotypes with MiXCR, one entry per CDR3 protein. The repertoire includes roughly 570,000 distinct CDR3 sequences, 27% of them detected once, and 30% to 40% sits in the top ten. This record comes from a study of T-cell reconstitution after alpha-beta-depleted transplantation in children. Study results and caveats: Surviving recipient cells, namely T cells and thymic progenitors, were the source of high day-60 TCRbeta diversity in some patients. Reported findings indicate that, about two months after transplant, alpha-beta T cells came from several hundred expanded clones, which were derived from non-depleted graft cells. Newly made T cells mostly supplied T-cell counts and diversity one year after transplant.

The sequencing here drew on PBMCs, taken before TCRalphabeta/CD19-depleted stem cell transplant. The clonotype was recovered from a boy in the first two years of life with Wiskott-Aldrich syndrome, due to receive a stem cell transplant. This chain uses TRBV5-1 with TRBJ1-4; D call uncertain. CDR3 loop: CASSLGRTTNEKLFF. In DNA, the CDR3 is TGCGCCAGCAGCTTGGGACGAACAACTAATGAAAAACTGTTTTTT.